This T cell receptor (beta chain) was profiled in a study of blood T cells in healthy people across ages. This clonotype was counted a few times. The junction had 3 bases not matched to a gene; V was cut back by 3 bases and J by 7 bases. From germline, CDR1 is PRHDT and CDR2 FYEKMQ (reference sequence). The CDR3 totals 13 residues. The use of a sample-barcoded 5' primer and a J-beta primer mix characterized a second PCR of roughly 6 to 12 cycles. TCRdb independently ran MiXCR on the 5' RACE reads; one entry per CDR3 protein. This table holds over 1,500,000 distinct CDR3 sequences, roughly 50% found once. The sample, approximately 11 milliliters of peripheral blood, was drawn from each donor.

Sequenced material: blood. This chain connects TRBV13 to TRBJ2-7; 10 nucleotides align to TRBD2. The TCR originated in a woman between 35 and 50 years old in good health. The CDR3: CASSLGLALEQYF. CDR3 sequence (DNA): TGTGCCAGCAGCTTGGGACTAGCGCTGGAGCAGTACTTC.